The 2 T cell receptor beta chains reported below all come from one sample, sequenced in a study of shared clonotypes between healthy human individuals. Sequencing used immunoSEQ multiplex PCR; TCRdb keeps in-frame clones, though not all of them. The sample shows about 480,000 clones, about three quarters of them seen only once. Input material: PBMCs. The receptors derive from a middle-aged woman in good health. Some clones in this sample may be carry-over from other donors' samples.

The chain carries TRBV5-1 and TRBJ2-3, with TRBD2 matching 8 bases. Germline V gene lookup returns CDR1 SGHRS and CDR2 YFSETQ. The CDR3 covers 19 residues. The V gene end was trimmed by 0 bases and the J gene end by 5 bases; junction bases not matched to a gene: 17. The CDR3 DNA is TGCGCCAGCAGCTTGGATCTGGGGTACAGCGGGAGTATGAAAGATACGCAGTATTTT. This codes for CASSLDLGYSGSMKDTQYF.

The chain combines TRBV7-6 with TRBJ1-1, with TRBD1 as a possible D gene (5 bases). This CDR3 region has 15 residues. CDR1 and CDR2 (germline): SGHVS, FNYEAQ. Trimming took 2 bases from V and 1 from J, leaving 11 bases between them. The CDR3 sequence: CASSLSQGGNTEAFF. The CDR3 bases are TGTGCCAGCAGCTTATCCCAGGGAGGGAACACTGAAGCTTTCTTT. The whole variable domain, filled in from reference TRBV7-6 and TRBJ1-1, reads GAGVSQSPRYKVTKRGQDVALRCDPISGHVSLYWYRQALGQGPEFLTYFNYEAQQDKSGLPNDRFSAERPEGSISTLTIQRTEQRDSAMYRCASSLSQGGNTEAFFGQGTRLTVV.